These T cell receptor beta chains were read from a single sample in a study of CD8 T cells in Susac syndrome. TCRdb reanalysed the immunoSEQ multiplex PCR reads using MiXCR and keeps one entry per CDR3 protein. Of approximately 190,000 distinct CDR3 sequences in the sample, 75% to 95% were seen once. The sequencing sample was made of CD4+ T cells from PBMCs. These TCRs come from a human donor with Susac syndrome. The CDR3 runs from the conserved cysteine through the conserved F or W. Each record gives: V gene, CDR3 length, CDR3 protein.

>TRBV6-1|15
CASSVGTDSNQPQHF
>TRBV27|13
CASSFARDDGYTF
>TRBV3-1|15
CASSPQRVSNTEAFF
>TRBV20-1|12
CSASTGDYGYTF
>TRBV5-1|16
CASSLVSGVSDTEAFF
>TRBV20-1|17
CSATQLAGGPRSYEQYF
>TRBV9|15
CASSPQGAITGELFF
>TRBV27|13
CASSLGLPETQYF
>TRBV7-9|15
CASSLSTGEAQPQHF
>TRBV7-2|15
CASSLDQGAFYGYTF
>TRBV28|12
CATGLAVYEQYF
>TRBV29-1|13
CSAWGDYTYEQYF
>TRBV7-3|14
CASSLVGKVDTQYF
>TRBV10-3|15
CAISESGTRNSPLHF
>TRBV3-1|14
CASSQDLGRGEQYF
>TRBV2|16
CASSEEQRGAYNEQFF
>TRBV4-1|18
CASSQDSEASGIGDEQFF
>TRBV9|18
CASSVSSWASGGNNEQFF
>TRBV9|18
CASSVAGGTSGEQETQYF
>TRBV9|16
CASSSRDTFTQETQYF
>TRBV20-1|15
CSARTLGQAPYEQYF
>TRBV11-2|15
CASSSWTGRGTEQFF
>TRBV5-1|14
CASSLALVDNEQFF
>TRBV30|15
CAWSQGADSNQPQHF
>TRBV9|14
CASSVGESNTEAFF
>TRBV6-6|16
CASTRGPQGFGDTQYF
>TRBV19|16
CASSPALAGGRETQYF
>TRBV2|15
CASSVGLAGTGELFF
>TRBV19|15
CASSIGLLPRPEAFF
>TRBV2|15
CASSQGAFQPYEQYF
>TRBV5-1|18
CASSLASSGTGKSYEQYF
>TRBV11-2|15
CASSLESANTGELFF
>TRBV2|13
CASREDGVYEQYF
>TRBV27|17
CASSPTRDSRAKNIQYF
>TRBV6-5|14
CASSGQERGYGYTF
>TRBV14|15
CASSQTTGAGETQYF
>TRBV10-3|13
CAISGTKGETQYF
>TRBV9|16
CASSSSRGSSNYGYTF
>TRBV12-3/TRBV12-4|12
CASSLIVHEQYF